The 21 T cell receptor beta chains listed next were all sequenced from one sample in a study of T cell repertoires in cytomegalovirus infection. Each CDR3 protein gets one entry after TCRdb re-called the reads with MiXCR. The sample lists about 300,000 distinct CDR3 sequences, around 9.1% occurring once. Sequencing was carried out using PBMCs. All receptors come from a human donor in good health (CMV status not recorded). Some clones in this sample may be carry-over from other donors' samples.

This clonotype was detected many times. The V and J genes are TRBV27 and TRBJ2-3, with D possibly matching TRBD2 (5 bases). Looked up from germline, CDR1 is MNHEY and CDR2 is SMNVEV (reference sequence). CDR3 size: 14 residues. V gave up 2 bases and J gave up 5 bases, with 11 bases separating them. The CDR3 spells CASSLGHRGDTQYF. The CDR3 DNA sequence: TGTGCCAGCAGTTTAGGGCATCGGGGAGATACGCAGTATTTT.

This clonotype was found many times. V usage is TRBV27 and J usage is TRBJ2-1; D may be TRBD1 or TRBD2 (6 bases each). Germline V gene data show CDR1 as MNHEY and CDR2 as SMNVEV (reference sequence). Trimming removed 4 bases at V and 6 bases at J, with 16 bases between. This CDR3 has 15 amino acids. The CDR3 protein is CASSWDGGPGNEQFF. In DNA, the CDR3 is TGTGCCAGCAGTTGGGATGGGGGGCCTGGCAATGAGCAGTTCTTC.

In the case of this clonotype: This may be a read error, as it is one base from a much larger clone. The chain combines TRBV6-2 or TRBV6-3 with TRBJ1-1; D remains ambiguous. Germline loops: CDR1 MNHEY, CDR2 SVGEGT. The CDR3 contains 13 residues. This CDR3 reads CACRQYENTEAFF. The CDR3 region has the DNA TGTGCCTGCAGGCAATATGAGAACACTGAAGCTTTCTTT.

The chain joins TRBV6-5 to TRBJ2-1; D possibly corresponds to TRBD2 (6 bases). The CDR3 loop spans 14 amino acids. Per the germline V gene, CDR1 is MNHEY and CDR2 is SVGAGI. The ends were cut back, 2 bases at V and 5 bases at J, with 10 bases in the middle. The chain's CDR3 is CASSYDTSNNEQFF. The DNA of the CDR3 is TGTGCCAGCAGTTACGATACTAGCAACAATGAGCAGTTCTTC.

This clonotype has just a few counts. The J gene is TRBJ1-1, the V gene TRBV29-1; D is unresolved. The CDR3 is 13 residues long. V lost 4 bases and J 0 bases, leaving 9 bases between the germline ends. The V gene's germline CDR1 is SQVTM and CDR2 ANQGSEA. The CDR3 DNA sequence: TGCAGCGTTGCAAAGATAATGAACACTGAAGCTTTCTTT. Residues: CSVAKIMNTEAFF.

This clonotype was detected many times. The chain combines TRBV11-2 with TRBJ2-6; TRBD1 matches 7 bases. This CDR3 has 16 amino acids. The germline V gene has CDR1 SGHAT and CDR2 FQNNGV. V gave up 5 bases and J gave up 0 bases; unmatched junction bases: 4. The CDR3 loop is CASSIGTASGANVLTF. For the CDR3, the DNA is TGTGCCAGCAGCATCGGGACAGCCTCTGGGGCCAACGTCCTGACTTTC. Looking up the rest from reference TRBV11-2 and TRBJ2-6 gives the full variable domain: EAGVAQSPRYKIIEKRQSVAFWCNPISGHATLYWYQQILGQGPKLLIQFQNNGVVDDSQLPKDRFSAERLKGVDSTLKIQPAKLEDSAVYLCASSIGTASGANVLTFGAGSRLTVL.

This clonotype came up many times. The chain is built from TRBV5-5 and TRBJ2-1, with TRBD2 matching 13 bases. The CDR3 has 18 residues. The V gene end was trimmed by 4 bases and the J gene end by 1 base; junction bases not matched to a gene: 8. Germline values: CDR1 SGHKS, CDR2 YYEKEE (reference sequence). This chain's CDR3 is CASSVEGTSGVSYNEQFF. The CDR3 DNA reads TGTGCCAGCAGCGTGGAGGGGACTAGCGGGGTGTCCTACAATGAGCAGTTCTTC.

The chain is built from TRBV20-1 and TRBJ1-4; D unclear. V gave up 5 bases and J gave up 2 bases, with 12 bases separating them. This CDR3 contains 14 residues. Germline V gives CDR1 DFQATT, CDR2 SNEGSKA (reference sequence). This CDR3 is CSAPRSKTNEKLFF. CDR3 DNA sequence: TGCAGTGCTCCCAGATCAAAGACTAATGAAAAACTGTTTTTT.

This clonotype was detected ten times or more. V usage is TRBV20-1 and J usage is TRBJ1-1, with 8 nucleotides matching TRBD1. Germline V gene lookup returns CDR1 DFQATT and CDR2 SNEGSKA (reference sequence). The CDR3 runs 13 residues. The V segment lost 3 bases and the J segment 6 bases; nucleotides outside the gene matches: 6. The CDR3 sequence is CSASPTGGAEAFF. The CDR3 DNA sequence: TGCAGTGCTAGCCCCACAGGGGGAGCTGAAGCTTTCTTT.

This clonotype was recorded many times. The chain is built from TRBV7-6 and TRBJ1-3; 7 nucleotides match TRBD1. Germline V gene sequence: CDR1 SGHVS, CDR2 FNYEAQ. This CDR3 contains 18 residues. The ends lost 5 bases at V and 0 bases at J; junction bases unmatched: 13. The CDR3 DNA is TGTGCCAGCAGCCAGGGGACAGTCATTAGCCACTCTGGAAACACCATATATTTT. Amino acid sequence: CASSQGTVISHSGNTIYF.

This clonotype was detected ten times or more. The rearrangement uses TRBV28 and TRBJ2-5; no clear D. V was shortened by 3 bases and J by 7 bases, with 12 bases between the two germline ends. The CDR3 has 13 amino acids. Germline values: CDR1 MDHEN, CDR2 SYDVKM. This CDR3 reads CASSFPGLPTQYF. In DNA, the CDR3 is TGTGCCAGCAGTTTTCCCGGGTTGCCGACCCAGTACTTC.

This clonotype occurred many times. The genes are TRBV7-2 and TRBJ2-7; 11 bases match TRBD2. Per germline, CDR1 SGHTA and CDR2 FQGNSA. This CDR3 spans 18 amino acids. The ends lost 2 bases at V and 2 bases at J; junction bases unmatched: 11. The CDR3 is CASSLIGTSGPRAYEQYV. The CDR3 bases are TGTGCCAGCAGCTTAATTGGGACTAGCGGACCCCGCGCCTACGAGCAGTACGTC.

This clonotype occurred a few times. This chain connects TRBV5-1 to TRBJ1-1; D remains ambiguous. V was shortened by 4 bases and J by 6 bases, with 22 bases between the two germline ends. This CDR3 has 16 amino acids. Germline values: CDR1 SGHRS, CDR2 YFSETQ. The CDR3: CASSPNWRVPSPEAFF. CDR3 DNA: TGCGCCAGCAGCCCCAATTGGCGGGTCCCCAGCCCTGAAGCTTTCTTT.

This CDR3 reads CATSRDFKVAYV. As DNA, the CDR3 is TGTGCCACCAGCAGAGATTTTAAGGTTGCGTACGTC. The chain joins TRBV15 to TRBJ2-7; D not certain. V shed 0 bases and J shed 12 bases, with 12 bases lying between them. The germline V gene has CDR1 LNHNV and CDR2 YYDKDF (reference sequence). The CDR3 has 12 amino acids.

This clonotype appeared a few times. This chain links TRBV7-9 with TRBJ1-2, with D maybe TRBD1 (6 bases). Trimming took 3 bases from V and 5 from J, leaving 13 bases between them. CDR1 is SEHNR, CDR2 FQNEAQ, per germline (reference sequence). The CDR3 covers 14 residues. The CDR3 protein is CASSFPRQAYGYTF. DNA of the CDR3: TGTGCCAGCAGCTTTCCCCGACAGGCGTATGGCTACACCTTC.

Remarks on this clonotype: A read error may account for a junction end that differs from germline. The rearrangement joins TRBV5-1 to TRBJ2-2; TRBD1 aligns across 9 bases. Germline CDR1 reads SGHRS; CDR2 reads YFSETQ. This CDR3 has 18 amino acids. CDR3 protein: CASSLAAGQGSNSGELFF. DNA of the CDR3: TGCGCCAGCAGCTTGGCAGCCGGACAGGGGAGTAACAGCGGGGAGCTGTTTTTT. Variable domain in full (rest from reference TRBV5-1 and TRBJ2-2): KAGVTQTPRYLIKTRGQQVTLSCSPISGHRSVSWYQQTPGQGLQFLFEYFSETQRNKGNFPGRFSGRQFSNSRSEMNVSTLELGDSALYLCASSLAAGQGSNSGELFFGEGSRLTVL.

This clonotype has at least ten counts. This rearrangement joins TRBV2 to TRBJ1-5; 8 bases are a match to TRBD1. V shed 6 bases and J 1 base; nucleotides not matched to a gene: 2. Germline lookup yields CDR1 SNHLY and CDR2 FYNNEI. This CDR3 has 14 amino acids. In DNA form, the CDR3 reads TGTGCCAGCAGGGACAGGGTGAGCAATCAGCCCCAGCATTTT. It specifies CASRDRVSNQPQHF. The complete variable domain, with remaining parts taken from reference TRBV2 and TRBJ1-5, reads EPEVTQTPSHQVTQMGQEVILRCVPISNHLYFYWYRQILGQKVEFLVSFYNNEISEKSEIFDDQFSVERPDGSNFTLKIRSTKLEDSAMYFCASRDRVSNQPQHFGDGTRLSIL.

This clonotype was seen repeatedly, ten times or more. CDR3 residues: CSVAFRGNQPQHF. For the CDR3, the DNA is TGCAGCGTTGCTTTTAGGGGGAATCAGCCCCAGCATTTT. The V gene is TRBV29-1, the J gene TRBJ1-5; D perhaps matches TRBD1 (6 bases). Germline V CDR1 and CDR2: SQVTM, ANQGSEA. V lost 4 bases and J 4 bases, leaving 11 bases between the germline ends. The CDR3 length is 13 residues. The full variable domain, in which reference TRBV29-1 and TRBJ1-5 provide the parts outside the CDR3, is SAVISQKPSRDICQRGTSLTIQCQVDSQVTMMFWYRQQPGQSLTLIATANQGSEATYESGFVIDKFPISRPNLTFSTLTVSNMSPEDSSIYLCSVAFRGNQPQHFGDGTRLSIL.

This chain connects TRBV5-5 to TRBJ1-6, with D hard to call. Trimming left V 4 bases short and J 5 bases short, with 10 bases between. There are 14 residues in the CDR3. Looked up from germline, CDR1 is SGHKS and CDR2 is YYEKEE (reference sequence). In DNA, the CDR3 is TGTGCCAGCAGCGCCAGGATGGATAATTCACCCCTCCACTTT. This encodes CASSARMDNSPLHF.

This clonotype was counted ten times or more. J is TRBJ2-3 and V is TRBV4-3; tentative D call: TRBD1 (5 bases). There are 16 residues in the CDR3. Trimming took off 0 bases at V and 7 bases at J, with 17 bases between the two ends. The germline gives CDR1 LGHNA, CDR2 YSLEER. CDR3 sequence (DNA): TGCGCCAGCAGCCAAGACGCCAGCAGGGCGAGAAATACGCAGTATTTT. This translates into CASSQDASRARNTQYF.

This clonotype was counted ten times or more. The chain is built from TRBV5-1 and TRBJ1-1; D remains ambiguous. This CDR3 contains 14 residues. Germline V lookup: CDR1 SGHRS, CDR2 YFSETQ. Trimming took 6 bases from V and 0 from J, leaving 12 bases between them. CDR3 sequence (DNA): TGCGCCAGCACGGATCAGGATGTGAACACTGAAGCTTTCTTT. This encodes CASTDQDVNTEAFF. Filled out from reference TRBV5-1 and TRBJ1-1, the complete variable domain reads KAGVTQTPRYLIKTRGQQVTLSCSPISGHRSVSWYQQTPGQGLQFLFEYFSETQRNKGNFPGRFSGRQFSNSRSEMNVSTLELGDSALYLCASTDQDVNTEAFFGQGTRLTVV.